The source of this TCR beta chain is a study of blood T cell repertoires in COVID-19. Overall study: There were acute and convalescent COVID-19 samples, and they came from the United States, Italy and Spain. The analysed material was cDNA or gDNA that came from T cells, B-cell-depleted T cells, or PBMCs.

Per the study methods: Cell counts per sample came from amplifying reference gene primers. Profiled with immunoSEQ multiplex PCR; TCRdb holds only in-frame clones, not every one. That table furnishes V, J and clone size, whereas the DNA furnished D and trimming. The table includes some 200,000 clones, about 87% detected once. Germline loops: CDR1 SGHTA, CDR2 FQGNSA. The CDR3 is 13 residues long. V was shortened by 1 base and J by 13 bases, with 11 bases between the two germline ends. The sample holds one count of this clone. The rearrangement links TRBV7-2 to TRBJ1-6; D not resolved. Sequenced sample: peripheral blood. This TCR derives from a man aged 35 to 55 with active or convalescent COVID-19. Written as DNA, the CDR3 is TGTGCCAGCAGCTTAGACGCGGTCATCCCCCTCCACTTT. It yields the protein CASSLDAVIPLHF.